The 18 T cell receptor beta chains below all came from one sample that was sequenced in a study of Graves' ophthalmopathy and Graves' hyperthyroidism. CDR3 regions of TCR beta were amplified from RNA transcripts. The first-round RT-PCR employed HTBI primers together with the Qiagen OneStep RT-PCR kit. A multiplex PCR was then performed as the second round. TCRdb fed the multiplex PCR reads into MiXCR, producing one record per CDR3 protein. The sample has some 160,000 distinct CDR3 sequences, 30% to 45% seen once. The sample comprised peripheral blood. The receptors here all came from a man aged 25-40 years with Graves' ophthalmopathy.

This sequence joins TRBV24-1 and TRBJ1-1; the match to TRBD1 covers 7 bases. CDR1 is KGHDR and CDR2 is SFDVKD in the germline V gene. The CDR3 totals 15 residues. Trimming took 4 bases from V and 4 from J; bases not matched to a gene: 8. CDR3 amino acids: CATSDPRQGSTEAFF. CDR3 coding DNA: TGTGCCACCAGTGACCCCCGACAGGGAAGCACTGAAGCTTTCTTT.

At least ten counts were recorded for this clonotype. The chain carries TRBV6-2 or TRBV6-3 and TRBJ2-4; maybe TRBD2 (6 bases). This CDR3 contains 15 residues. Trimming shortened V by 6 bases and J by 4 bases, and 16 bases separated the two germline ends. Germline-derived CDR1 and CDR2 are MNHEY and SVGEGT. The CDR3 nucleotides are TGTGCCAGCAGGGGGGGAACCTTACTGAAAAACATTCAGTACTTC. Translating it yields CASRGGTLLKNIQYF.

This clonotype was observed many times. The chain uses TRBV10-3 and TRBJ1-5; 9 nucleotides align to TRBD1. The V gene's germline CDR1 is ENHRY and CDR2 SYGVKD. The CDR3 length is 14 residues. The trim removed 4 bases at V and 6 bases at J, leaving 4 bases unmatched. The CDR3 nucleotides are TGTGCCATCAGTGTAACGGACAGGGGTCAGCCCCAGCATTTT. Its translation: CAISVTDRGQPQHF.

This clonotype was seen ten or more times. This chain links TRBV6-5 with TRBJ2-2; no reliable D call. The CDR3 sequence is 14 residues long. Deletions cut 2 bases from V and 3 bases from J, with 7 bases between. Per the germline V gene, CDR1 is MNHEY and CDR2 is SVGAGI. The chain's CDR3 is CASSYGWDTGELFF. For the CDR3, the DNA is TGTGCCAGCAGTTACGGATGGGACACCGGGGAGCTGTTTTTT.

The V and J genes are TRBV28 and TRBJ2-5; 7 bases agree with TRBD1. Germline V gives CDR1 MDHEN, CDR2 SYDVKM. Germline trimming cut 5 bases from V and 6 bases from J; bases unmatched to any gene: 6. The CDR3 extends over 13 amino acids. CDR3 region: CASSRQGPQTQYF. CDR3 DNA sequence: TGTGCCAGCAGTCGACAGGGCCCTCAGACCCAGTACTTC.

The gene calls are TRBV12-3 or TRBV12-4 and TRBJ1-1, with 9 bases matching TRBD1. CDR3 size: 14 residues. The ends lost 7 bases at V and 7 bases at J; junction bases unmatched: 10. CDR3 DNA: TGTGCCAGCAACCGGGACAGGGTGGGATTTGAAGCTTTCTTT. It translates to CASNRDRVGFEAFF.

This clonotype was detected only once. The chain employs TRBV28 and TRBJ2-5; 7 bases match TRBD2. The CDR3 length is 12 residues. Germline V CDR1 and CDR2: MDHEN, SYDVKM. The ends lost 2 bases at V and 10 bases at J; junction bases unmatched: 4. As DNA, the CDR3 is TGTGCCAGCAGTTTACCGGGGAGGGACCAGTACTTC. Residues: CASSLPGRDQYF.

The chain couples TRBV12-3 or TRBV12-4 to TRBJ1-1; perhaps TRBD1 as D (5 bases). V lost 6 bases to trimming and J lost 11 bases, with 22 bases between them. The CDR3 has 14 residues. CDR3 DNA: TGTGCCAGCAGCCTAGGGGACGGTCGGGTGACGGCTTTCTTT. It translates to CASSLGDGRVTAFF.

This sequence joins TRBV7-9 and TRBJ2-7; tentative D call: TRBD1 (6 bases). The CDR3 extends over 13 amino acids. The germline gives CDR1 SEHNR, CDR2 FQNEAQ (reference sequence). The germline V and J ends were trimmed by 8 bases and 6 bases, with 17 bases remaining between them. The CDR3 bases are TGTGCCAGCCGCCACAGGGTCCCGATCGAGCAGTACTTC. This gives the protein CASRHRVPIEQYF.

This clonotype came up many times. The chain uses TRBV6-1 and TRBJ1-5; no firm D call. Between the trimmed V and J ends, which lost 8 bases and 7 bases, there was a span of 12 bases. The CDR3 length is 12 residues. Germline V gene data show CDR1 as MNHNS and CDR2 as SASEGT. DNA for the CDR3: TGTGCCAGCTGGGGAGGGTTACAGCCCCAGCATTTT. Protein: CASWGGLQPQHF.

This clonotype has a handful of counts. The rearrangement joins TRBV10-3 to TRBJ1-1; tentative D call: TRBD1 (6 bases). Germline CDR1 reads ENHRY; CDR2 reads SYGVKD. There are 15 residues in the CDR3. The ends were cut back, 10 bases at V and 0 bases at J, with 18 bases in the middle. CDR3: CATFSEGTMNTEAFF. CDR3 in DNA: TGTGCCACCTTCTCCGAGGGGACAATGAACACTGAAGCTTTCTTT.

J is TRBJ1-1 and V is TRBV6-1; D not resolved. The CDR3 sequence is 14 residues long. V gave up 5 bases and J gave up 0 bases, with 10 bases separating them. CDR1 is MNHNS, CDR2 SASEGT, per germline. For the CDR3, the DNA is TGTGCCAGCAGTACAGACCTCATGAACACTGAAGCTTTCTTT. Amino acids: CASSTDLMNTEAFF.

This clonotype showed up just a few times. This CDR3 reads CASSLNRGVSGGYTF. DNA for the CDR3: TGTGCCAGCAGCTTAAACAGGGGCGTCAGTGGTGGCTACACCTTC. The gene calls are TRBV7-2 and TRBJ1-2, with 7 bases matching TRBD1. V trimming: 2 bases; J trimming: 7 bases; junction bases outside the gene matches: 10. CDR1 is SGHTA and CDR2 is FQGNSA in the germline V gene. The CDR3 extends over 15 amino acids.

The sample holds one count of this clonotype. This chain uses TRBV6-1 with TRBJ1-2, with 8 bases that match TRBD1. CDR1 is MNHNS, CDR2 SASEGT, per germline. V lost 2 bases, J lost 2 bases, and 4 bases stayed unmatched. This CDR3 has 15 residues. In nucleotides, the CDR3 is TGTGCCAGCAGTGAAACAACAGGGGGAAACTATGGCTACACCTTC. This gives the protein CASSETTGGNYGYTF.

This clonotype has at least ten counts. V and J are TRBV13 and TRBJ2-7; D ambiguous. The CDR3 is made up of 15 amino acids. V shed 1 base and J shed 2 bases, with 12 bases lying between them. The germline CDR1 and CDR2 sequences are PRHDT and FYEKMQ (reference sequence). CDR3 sequence reads: CASSLESRPPYEQYF. The CDR3 DNA follows: TGTGCCAGCAGCTTAGAGTCCCGTCCCCCCTACGAGCAGTACTTC.

The count of this clonotype is one. The chain combines TRBV6-1 with TRBJ2-5; TRBD2 matches at 11 bases. V lost 8 bases, J lost 2 bases, and 7 bases stayed unmatched. The V gene's germline CDR1 is MNHNS and CDR2 SASEGT. The CDR3 is 15 amino acids. The CDR3 sequence is CASGRGLAVQETQYF. The CDR3 coding sequence is TGTGCCAGCGGTAGGGGACTAGCGGTTCAAGAGACCCAGTACTTC.

The chain links TRBV7-9 to TRBJ2-6, with unresolved D. Germline-derived CDR1 and CDR2 are SEHNR and FQNEAQ (reference sequence). The CDR3 covers 14 residues. V lost 4 bases, J lost 1 base, and 5 bases lay in between. This CDR3 is CASSSISGANVLTF. CDR3 coding DNA: TGTGCCAGCAGCTCCATATCTGGGGCCAACGTCCTGACTTTC.

The gene calls are TRBV6-2 or TRBV6-3 and TRBJ1-2; D gene uncertain. Germline V lookup: CDR1 MNHEY, CDR2 SVGEGT. This CDR3 spans 13 amino acids. The V gene lost 6 bases and the J gene lost 4 bases, with 12 bases spanning the gap. CDR3 amino acids: CASSSSWTYGYTF. The CDR3 DNA reads TGTGCCAGCAGCTCCTCGTGGACCTATGGCTACACCTTC.